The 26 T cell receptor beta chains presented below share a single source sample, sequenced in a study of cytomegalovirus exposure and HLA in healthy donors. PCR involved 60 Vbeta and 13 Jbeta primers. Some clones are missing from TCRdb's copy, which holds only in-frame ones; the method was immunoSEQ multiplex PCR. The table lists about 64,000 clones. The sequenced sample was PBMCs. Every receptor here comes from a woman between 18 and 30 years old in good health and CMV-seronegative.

The CDR3, as DNA: TGTGCCAGCAGTCTCTGGTCGGGGAATGAAGCTTTCTTT. Translation gives CASSLWSGNEAFF. V and J are TRBV6-1 and TRBJ1-1; no reliable D call. Germline-derived CDR1 and CDR2 are MNHNS and SASEGT. This CDR3 comprises 13 residues. Between the trimmed V and J ends, which lost 5 bases and 7 bases, there was a span of 14 bases.

The CDR3: CASSEVLLRDSRGYGYTF. The CDR3 DNA is TGTGCCAGCAGTGAGGTACTACTCCGGGACAGTAGGGGCTATGGCTACACCTTC. This rearrangement joins TRBV6-4 to TRBJ1-2, with 7 nucleotides matching TRBD1. This CDR3 is 18 amino acids long. The trim removed 3 bases at V and 4 bases at J, leaving 17 bases unmatched. Germline V gives CDR1 MRHNA, CDR2 SNTAGT.

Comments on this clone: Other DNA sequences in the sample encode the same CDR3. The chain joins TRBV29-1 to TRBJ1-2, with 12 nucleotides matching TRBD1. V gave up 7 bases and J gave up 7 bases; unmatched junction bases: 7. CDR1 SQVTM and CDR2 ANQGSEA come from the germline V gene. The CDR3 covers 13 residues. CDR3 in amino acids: CSAMGQGAGGYTF. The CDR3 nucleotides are TGCAGCGCTATGGGACAGGGGGCCGGTGGCTACACCTTC.

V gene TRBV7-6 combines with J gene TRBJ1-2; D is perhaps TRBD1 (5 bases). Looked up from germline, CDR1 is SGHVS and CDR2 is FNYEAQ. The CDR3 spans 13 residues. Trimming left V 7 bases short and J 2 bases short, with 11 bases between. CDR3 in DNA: TGTGCCAGCAACCCCGGGGGGAACTATGGCTACACCTTC. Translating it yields CASNPGGNYGYTF.

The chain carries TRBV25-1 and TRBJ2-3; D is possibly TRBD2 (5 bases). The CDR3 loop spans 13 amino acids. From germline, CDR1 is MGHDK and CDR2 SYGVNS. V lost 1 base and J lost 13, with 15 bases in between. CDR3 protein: CASSELVEAPEYF. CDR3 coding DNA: TGTGCCAGCAGTGAATTGGTGGAGGCCCCGGAGTATTTT.

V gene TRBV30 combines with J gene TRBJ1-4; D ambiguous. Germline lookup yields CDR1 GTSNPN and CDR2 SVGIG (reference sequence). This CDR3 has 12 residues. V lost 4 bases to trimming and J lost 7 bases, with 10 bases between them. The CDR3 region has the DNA TGTGCCTGGACAGGTTTGGGTGAAAAACTGTTTTTT. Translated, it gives CAWTGLGEKLFF.

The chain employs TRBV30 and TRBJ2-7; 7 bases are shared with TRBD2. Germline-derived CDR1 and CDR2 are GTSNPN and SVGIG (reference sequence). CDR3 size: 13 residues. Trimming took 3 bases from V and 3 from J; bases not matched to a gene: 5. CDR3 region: CAWRDQRDYEQYF. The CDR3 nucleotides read TGTGCCTGGAGAGACCAGCGGGACTACGAGCAGTACTTC. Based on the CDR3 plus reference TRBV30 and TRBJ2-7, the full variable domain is SQTIHQWPATLVQPVGSPLSLECTVEGTSNPNLYWYRQAAGRGLQLLFYSVGIGQISSEVPQNLSASRPQDRQFILSSKKLLLSDSGFYLCAWRDQRDYEQYFGPGTRLTVT.

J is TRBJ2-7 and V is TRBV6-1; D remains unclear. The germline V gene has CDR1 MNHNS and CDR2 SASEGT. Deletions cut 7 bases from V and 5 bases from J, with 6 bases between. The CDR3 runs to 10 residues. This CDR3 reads CASNQDEQYF. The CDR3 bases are TGTGCCAGCAACCAGGACGAGCAGTACTTC.

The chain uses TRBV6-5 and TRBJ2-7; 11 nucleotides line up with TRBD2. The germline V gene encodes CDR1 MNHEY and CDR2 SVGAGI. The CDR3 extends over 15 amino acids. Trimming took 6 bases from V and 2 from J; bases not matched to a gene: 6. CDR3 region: CASSIGLAGPYEQYF. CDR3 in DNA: TGTGCCAGCAGCATAGGACTAGCGGGTCCCTACGAGCAGTACTTC.

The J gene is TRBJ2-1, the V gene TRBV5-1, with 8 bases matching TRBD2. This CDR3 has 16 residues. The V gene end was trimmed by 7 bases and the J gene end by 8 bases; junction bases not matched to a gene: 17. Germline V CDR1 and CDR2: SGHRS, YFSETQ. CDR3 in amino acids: CASGRGLGGALDEQFF. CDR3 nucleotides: TGCGCCAGCGGCCGTGGTCTCGGGGGGGCCTTGGATGAGCAGTTCTTC.

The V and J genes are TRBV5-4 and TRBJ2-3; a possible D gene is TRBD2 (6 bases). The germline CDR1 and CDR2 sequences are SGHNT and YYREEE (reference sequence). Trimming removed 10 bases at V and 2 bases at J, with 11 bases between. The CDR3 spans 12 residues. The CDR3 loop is CAGGAYTDTQYF. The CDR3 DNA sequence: TGTGCCGGCGGGGCCTACACAGATACGCAGTATTTT.

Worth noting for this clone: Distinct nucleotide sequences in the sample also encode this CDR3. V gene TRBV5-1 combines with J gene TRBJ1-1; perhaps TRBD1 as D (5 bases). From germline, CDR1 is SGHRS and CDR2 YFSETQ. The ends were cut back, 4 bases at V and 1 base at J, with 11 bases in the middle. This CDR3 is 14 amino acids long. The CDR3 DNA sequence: TGCGCCAGCAGCGGAAGGGGCGGGAACACTGAAGCTTTCTTT. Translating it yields CASSGRGGNTEAFF. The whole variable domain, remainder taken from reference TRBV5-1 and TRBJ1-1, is KAGVTQTPRYLIKTRGQQVTLSCSPISGHRSVSWYQQTPGQGLQFLFEYFSETQRNKGNFPGRFSGRQFSNSRSEMNVSTLELGDSALYLCASSGRGGNTEAFFGQGTRLTVV.

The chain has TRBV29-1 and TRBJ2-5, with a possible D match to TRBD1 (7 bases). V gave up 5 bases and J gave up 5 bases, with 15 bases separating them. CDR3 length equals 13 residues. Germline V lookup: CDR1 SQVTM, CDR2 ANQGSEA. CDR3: CSVRRGPRETQYF. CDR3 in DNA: TGCAGCGTTAGGAGGGGGCCGCGGGAGACCCAGTACTTC.

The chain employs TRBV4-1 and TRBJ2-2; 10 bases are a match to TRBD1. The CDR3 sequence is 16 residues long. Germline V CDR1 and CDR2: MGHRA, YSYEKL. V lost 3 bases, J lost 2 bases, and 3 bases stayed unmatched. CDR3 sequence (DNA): TGCGCCAGCAGCCATATGACAGGGGGCAACACCGGGGAGCTGTTTTTT. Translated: CASSHMTGGNTGELFF.

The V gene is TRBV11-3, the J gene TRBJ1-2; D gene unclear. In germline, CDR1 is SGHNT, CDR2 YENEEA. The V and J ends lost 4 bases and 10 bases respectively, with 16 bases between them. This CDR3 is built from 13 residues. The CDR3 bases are TGTGCCAGCAGCTCCTCCAAACTTGACATCTACACCTTC. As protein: CASSSSKLDIYTF.

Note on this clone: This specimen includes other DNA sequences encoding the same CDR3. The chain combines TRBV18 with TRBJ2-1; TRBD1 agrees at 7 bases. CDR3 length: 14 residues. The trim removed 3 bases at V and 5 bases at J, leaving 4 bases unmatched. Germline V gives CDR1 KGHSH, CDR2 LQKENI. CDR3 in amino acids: CASSPTGWNNEQFF. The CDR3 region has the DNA TGTGCCAGCTCACCGACAGGGTGGAACAATGAGCAGTTCTTC.

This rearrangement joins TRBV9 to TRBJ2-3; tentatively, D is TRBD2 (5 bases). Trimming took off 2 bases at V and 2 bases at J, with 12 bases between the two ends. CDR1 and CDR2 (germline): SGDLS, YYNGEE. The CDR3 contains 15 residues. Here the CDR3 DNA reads TGTGCCAGCAGCGTTCGGGGTCACCCCACAGATACGCAGTATTTT. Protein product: CASSVRGHPTDTQYF.

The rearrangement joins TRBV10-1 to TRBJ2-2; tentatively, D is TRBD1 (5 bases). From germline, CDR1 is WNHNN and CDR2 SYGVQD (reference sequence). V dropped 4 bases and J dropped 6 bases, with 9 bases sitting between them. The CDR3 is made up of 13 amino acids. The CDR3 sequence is CASSVGVAGELFF. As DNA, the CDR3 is TGCGCCAGCAGTGTAGGGGTCGCCGGGGAGCTGTTTTTT.

Here the CDR3 reads CASSLGGASYEQYF. Here the CDR3 DNA reads TGTGCCAGCAGCTTAGGCGGGGCTAGCTACGAGCAGTACTTC. V is TRBV7-6 and J is TRBJ2-7; tentatively, D is TRBD2 (6 bases). The CDR3 consists of 14 residues. V was clipped by 1 base and J by 3 bases, with 10 bases between them. Germline lookup yields CDR1 SGHVS and CDR2 FNYEAQ.

The CDR3 DNA sequence: TGTGCCAGCAGCCAGTCCCAGGGGGCTGGGGCCAACGTCCTGACTTTC. This codes for CASSQSQGAGANVLTF. This sequence joins TRBV4-2 and TRBJ2-6, with 7 bases that match TRBD1. V lost 3 bases, J lost 2 bases, and 4 bases stayed unmatched. Germline CDR1 LGHNA, CDR2 YNFKEQ. The CDR3 has 16 amino acids.

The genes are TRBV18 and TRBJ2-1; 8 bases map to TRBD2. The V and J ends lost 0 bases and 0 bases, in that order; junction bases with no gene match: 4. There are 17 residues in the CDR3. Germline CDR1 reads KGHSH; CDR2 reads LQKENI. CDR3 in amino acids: CASSPPVSGSSYNEQFF. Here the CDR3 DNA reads TGTGCCAGCTCACCACCGGTCAGCGGGAGCTCCTACAATGAGCAGTTCTTC.

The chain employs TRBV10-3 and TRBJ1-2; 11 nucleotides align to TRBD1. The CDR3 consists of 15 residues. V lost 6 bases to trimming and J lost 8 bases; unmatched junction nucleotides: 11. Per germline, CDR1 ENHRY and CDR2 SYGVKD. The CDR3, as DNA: TGTGCCATCAGAGAAGGGACAGGGGGAAGTGGCGGCTACACCTTC. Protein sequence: CAIREGTGGSGGYTF.

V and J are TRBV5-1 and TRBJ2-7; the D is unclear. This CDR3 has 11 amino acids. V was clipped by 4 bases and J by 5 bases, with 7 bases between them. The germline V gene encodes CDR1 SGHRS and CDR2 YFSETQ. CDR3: CASSLRNEQYF. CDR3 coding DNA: TGCGCCAGCAGCCTCCGTAACGAGCAGTACTTC.

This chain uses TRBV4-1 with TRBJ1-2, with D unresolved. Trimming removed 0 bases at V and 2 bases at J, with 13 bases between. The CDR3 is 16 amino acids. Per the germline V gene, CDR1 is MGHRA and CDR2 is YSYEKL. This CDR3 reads CASSQDSVSPNYGYTF. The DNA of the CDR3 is TGCGCCAGCAGCCAAGATAGCGTGTCCCCCAACTATGGCTACACCTTC.

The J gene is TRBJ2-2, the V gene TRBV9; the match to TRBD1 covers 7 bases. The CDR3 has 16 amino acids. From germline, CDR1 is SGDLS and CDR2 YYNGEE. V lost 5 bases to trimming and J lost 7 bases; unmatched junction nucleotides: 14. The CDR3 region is CASSRKDRVADGELFF. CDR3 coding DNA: TGTGCCAGCAGTCGTAAAGACAGGGTGGCGGACGGGGAGCTGTTTTTT.

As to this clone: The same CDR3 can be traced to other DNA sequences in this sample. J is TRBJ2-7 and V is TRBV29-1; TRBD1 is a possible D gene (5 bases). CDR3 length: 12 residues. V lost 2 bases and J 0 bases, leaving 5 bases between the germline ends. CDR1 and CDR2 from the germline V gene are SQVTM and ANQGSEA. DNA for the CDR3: TGCAGCGTTGAACAGGGCTCCTACGAGCAGTACTTC. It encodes CSVEQGSYEQYF.